These T cell receptor beta chains were read from a single sample in a study of graft-versus-host responses after intestinal transplantation. Assay: immunoSEQ multiplex PCR; the TCRdb copy retains only in-frame clones and omits some. The sample has 80,000 to 100,000 clones; around 93% are singletons. Their target antigens are unknown. Sequenced here: unstimulated CD8+ T cells sorted from spleen or lymph node cells, sampled before transplant. The receptors stem from a human donor who was the organ donor for an intestinal transplant. The CDR3 runs from the conserved cysteine through the conserved F or W. D genes are given only for firm matches. Rows give clone size only sometimes, using once, few, many, or a class for an expanded clone.

clone_size: -
v_call: TRBV25-1
d_call: TRBD2
j_call: TRBJ2-1
cdr3_aa: CASSVNLAGVFQEQFF
cdr3_nt: TGTGCCAGCAGTGTCAATCTAGCGGGAGTTTTTCAGGAGCAGTTCTTC

clone_size: -
v_call: TRBV9
d_call: -
j_call: TRBJ1-2
cdr3_aa: CASSPPIGGYNNYGYTF
cdr3_nt: TGTGCCAGCAGCCCCCCGATAGGAGGGTATAATAACTATGGCTACACCTTC

clone_size: -
v_call: TRBV5-6
d_call: -
j_call: TRBJ2-1
cdr3_aa: CASSLGARSEQFF
cdr3_nt: TGTGCCAGCAGCTTGGGGGCCCGCAGTGAGCAGTTCTTC

clone_size: -
v_call: TRBV6-1
d_call: TRBD1
j_call: TRBJ2-1
cdr3_aa: CASSELTGTARDNEQFF
cdr3_nt: TGTGCCAGCAGTGAACTTACCGGGACAGCAAGAGACAATGAGCAGTTCTTC

clone_size: -
v_call: TRBV6-6
d_call: -
j_call: TRBJ1-1
cdr3_aa: CASSTGTEAFF
cdr3_nt: TGTGCCAGCAGTACCGGGACTGAAGCTTTCTTT

clone_size: -
v_call: TRBV7-3
d_call: TRBD2
j_call: TRBJ2-1
cdr3_aa: CASSLTGGLLHNEQFF
cdr3_nt: TGTGCCAGCAGCTTAACTGGGGGACTACTACACAATGAGCAGTTCTTC

clone_size: few
v_call: TRBV9
d_call: -
j_call: TRBJ2-7
cdr3_aa: CASSGRLAYEQYF
cdr3_nt: TGTGCCAGCAGCGGGAGACTAGCCTACGAGCAGTACTTC

clone_size: -
v_call: TRBV2
d_call: TRBD2
j_call: TRBJ2-7
cdr3_aa: CASKPPSSGRHEQYF
cdr3_nt: TGTGCCAGCAAGCCCCCCAGTAGCGGGAGGCACGAGCAGTACTTC

clone_size: -
v_call: TRBV4-1
d_call: -
j_call: TRBJ2-1
cdr3_aa: CASSQDQGDYPFNEQFF
cdr3_nt: TGCGCCAGCAGCCAAGATCAAGGAGACTACCCTTTCAATGAGCAGTTCTTC

clone_size: -
v_call: TRBV11-1
d_call: TRBD1
j_call: TRBJ2-2
cdr3_aa: CASSLPPTGAGELFF
cdr3_nt: TGTGCCAGCAGCCTACCCCCGACAGGGGCCGGGGAGCTGTTTTTT

clone_size: -
v_call: TRBV5-1
d_call: -
j_call: TRBJ2-1
cdr3_aa: CASSPQEGEQFF
cdr3_nt: TGCGCCAGCAGCCCCCAGGAGGGTGAGCAGTTCTTC

clone_size: -
v_call: TRBV9
d_call: -
j_call: TRBJ2-1
cdr3_aa: CASSVYSYNEQFF
cdr3_nt: TGTGCCAGCAGCGTATATTCGTACAATGAGCAGTTCTTC

clone_size: -
v_call: TRBV15
d_call: -
j_call: TRBJ2-2
cdr3_aa: CATSRDTPSGHTGELFF
cdr3_nt: TGTGCCACCAGCAGAGACACCCCCAGCGGCCACACCGGGGAGCTGTTTTTT

clone_size: -
v_call: TRBV2
d_call: -
j_call: TRBJ2-7
cdr3_aa: CAIFGPRELSYEQYF
cdr3_nt: TGTGCCATTTTCGGACCCCGGGAGTTAAGCTACGAGCAGTACTTC

clone_size: once
v_call: TRBV9
d_call: -
j_call: TRBJ2-6
cdr3_aa: CASSDGNSGANVLTF
cdr3_nt: TGTGCCAGCAGCGACGGGAACTCTGGGGCCAACGTCCTGACTTTC

clone_size: -
v_call: TRBV6-4
d_call: -
j_call: TRBJ1-1
cdr3_aa: CASSEFGGSEAFF
cdr3_nt: TGTGCCAGCAGTGAGTTTGGGGGGTCTGAAGCTTTCTTT

clone_size: -
v_call: TRBV19
d_call: TRBD1
j_call: TRBJ2-5
cdr3_aa: CASSILGTGVAETQYF
cdr3_nt: TGTGCCAGTAGTATATTGGGTACAGGGGTTGCAGAGACCCAGTACTTC

clone_size: once
v_call: TRBV11-2
d_call: TRBD1
j_call: TRBJ2-5
cdr3_aa: CASSWLENRGETQYF
cdr3_nt: TGTGCCAGCAGCTGGTTAGAAAACAGGGGAGAGACCCAGTACTTC

clone_size: -
v_call: TRBV7-9
d_call: -
j_call: TRBJ2-5
cdr3_aa: CASSLTAGTAGLQETQYF
cdr3_nt: TGTGCCAGCAGCTTAACCGCAGGGACCGCGGGGCTCCAAGAGACCCAGTACTTC

clone_size: once
v_call: TRBV19
d_call: TRBD2
j_call: TRBJ2-7
cdr3_aa: CASSTGTSGTYEQYF
cdr3_nt: TGTGCCAGTAGTACCGGGACTAGCGGAACCTACGAGCAGTACTTC

clone_size: -
v_call: TRBV19
d_call: TRBD1
j_call: TRBJ2-3
cdr3_aa: CASSNRDSHTDTQYF
cdr3_nt: TGTGCCAGTAGTAACCGGGACAGTCACACAGATACGCAGTATTTT

clone_size: -
v_call: TRBV10-2
d_call: TRBD1
j_call: TRBJ2-3
cdr3_aa: CASRWTGLTDTQYF
cdr3_nt: TGCGCCAGCAGATGGACAGGGCTGACAGATACGCAGTATTTT

clone_size: -
v_call: TRBV7-8
d_call: -
j_call: TRBJ1-6
cdr3_aa: CASSSRVSPNSPLHF
cdr3_nt: TGTGCCAGCAGCAGCAGGGTTTCCCCAAATTCACCCCTCCACTTT

clone_size: -
v_call: TRBV13
d_call: TRBD1
j_call: TRBJ2-7
cdr3_aa: CASSPAGTGNYEQYF
cdr3_nt: TGTGCCAGCAGCCCCGCGGGGACAGGGAATTACGAGCAGTACTTC

clone_size: -
v_call: TRBV5-4
d_call: TRBD2
j_call: TRBJ2-5
cdr3_aa: CASSLGRERGGRETQYF
cdr3_nt: TGTGCCAGCAGCTTGGGGAGAGAGCGGGGGGGCCGGGAGACCCAGTACTTC

clone_size: once
v_call: TRBV11-3
d_call: TRBD2
j_call: TRBJ2-7
cdr3_aa: CASSGLAGGHIYEQYF
cdr3_nt: TGTGCCAGCAGCGGACTAGCGGGGGGGCATATTTACGAGCAGTACTTC

clone_size: -
v_call: TRBV6-1
d_call: TRBD1
j_call: TRBJ1-5
cdr3_aa: CASSEGQGGQPQHF
cdr3_nt: TGTGCCAGCAGTGAGGGACAGGGAGGGCAGCCCCAGCATTTT

clone_size: -
v_call: TRBV7-9
d_call: TRBD1
j_call: TRBJ2-3
cdr3_aa: CASSYTTGKFDTDTQYF
cdr3_nt: TGTGCCAGCAGCTATACGACAGGGAAATTCGACACAGATACGCAGTATTTT

clone_size: -
v_call: TRBV7-2
d_call: -
j_call: TRBJ2-3
cdr3_aa: CASSFFIGGTGTDTQYF
cdr3_nt: TGTGCCAGCAGCTTTTTTATCGGAGGAACCGGCACAGATACGCAGTATTTT

clone_size: -
v_call: TRBV5-6
d_call: -
j_call: TRBJ1-2
cdr3_aa: CASSLQLNRDYGYTF
cdr3_nt: TGTGCCAGCAGCTTGCAACTGAACAGGGACTATGGCTACACCTTC

clone_size: -
v_call: TRBV7-6
d_call: TRBD2
j_call: TRBJ2-3
cdr3_aa: CASSFLPQRGVTDTQYF
cdr3_nt: TGTGCCAGCAGCTTCCTCCCCCAGCGGGGGGTGACAGATACGCAGTATTTT

clone_size: -
v_call: TRBV4-2
d_call: TRBD2
j_call: TRBJ2-2
cdr3_aa: CASSPDPGGGANTGELFF
cdr3_nt: TGTGCCAGCAGCCCTGACCCTGGCGGGGGGGCAAACACCGGGGAGCTGTTTTTT

clone_size: -
v_call: TRBV4-1
d_call: -
j_call: TRBJ2-5
cdr3_aa: CASSQPWDGGETQYF
cdr3_nt: TGCGCCAGCAGCCAACCATGGGACGGGGGAGAGACCCAGTACTTC

clone_size: -
v_call: TRBV7-9
d_call: -
j_call: TRBJ1-1
cdr3_aa: CASSLFRGGDTEAFF
cdr3_nt: TGTGCCAGCAGCTTATTTAGGGGGGGGGACACTGAAGCTTTCTTT

clone_size: -
v_call: TRBV27
d_call: -
j_call: TRBJ1-1
cdr3_aa: CASSFSLNTEAFF
cdr3_nt: TGTGCCAGCAGTTTCAGTCTGAACACTGAAGCTTTCTTT

clone_size: -
v_call: TRBV27
d_call: TRBD2
j_call: TRBJ2-1
cdr3_aa: CASSPDPGGFYNEQFF
cdr3_nt: TGTGCCAGCAGTCCCGATCCGGGAGGGTTCTACAATGAGCAGTTCTTC

clone_size: -
v_call: TRBV5-5
d_call: -
j_call: TRBJ2-7
cdr3_aa: CASSLYRTHYEQYF
cdr3_nt: TGTGCCAGCAGCTTGTACAGGACCCACTACGAGCAGTACTTC

clone_size: -
v_call: TRBV29-1
d_call: -
j_call: TRBJ1-3
cdr3_aa: CSVATTGSGNTIYF
cdr3_nt: TGCAGCGTTGCAACAACGGGCTCTGGAAACACCATATATTTT

clone_size: -
v_call: TRBV7-9
d_call: -
j_call: TRBJ1-2
cdr3_aa: CASSLVEGNGYTF
cdr3_nt: TGTGCCAGCAGCTTAGTGGAGGGAAATGGCTACACCTTC

clone_size: -
v_call: TRBV19
d_call: TRBD1
j_call: TRBJ2-5
cdr3_aa: CASSIYRGPQETQYF
cdr3_nt: TGTGCCAGTAGTATATATAGGGGGCCCCAAGAGACCCAGTACTTC

clone_size: once
v_call: TRBV28
d_call: TRBD1
j_call: TRBJ2-7
cdr3_aa: CASSLSYIGSGTGFPMANKQYF
cdr3_nt: TGTGCCAGCAGTTTATCCTATATAGGGAGTGGGACAGGGTTTCCCATGGCCAATAAGCAGTACTTC

clone_size: -
v_call: TRBV28
d_call: TRBD2
j_call: TRBJ2-1
cdr3_aa: CASSFSGSGRNEQFF
cdr3_nt: TGTGCCAGCAGTTTCAGTGGTAGCGGGAGGAATGAGCAGTTCTTC

clone_size: few
v_call: TRBV30
d_call: -
j_call: TRBJ2-7
cdr3_aa: CAWSVPGNYEQYF
cdr3_nt: TGTGCCTGGAGTGTACCGGGTAACTACGAGCAGTACTTC

clone_size: -
v_call: TRBV23-1
d_call: -
j_call: TRBJ1-1
cdr3_aa: CASSHPDKKNTEAFF
cdr3_nt: TGCGCCAGCAGTCATCCCGACAAGAAGAACACTGAAGCTTTCTTT

clone_size: few
v_call: TRBV4-1
d_call: -
j_call: TRBJ1-4
cdr3_aa: CASSQDGGEKLFF
cdr3_nt: TGCGCCAGCAGCCAAGACGGGGGAGAAAAACTGTTTTTT

clone_size: -
v_call: TRBV29-1
d_call: TRBD1
j_call: TRBJ2-5
cdr3_aa: CSGGGAGGLWETQYF
cdr3_nt: TGCAGCGGGGGTGGGGCAGGGGGCCTTTGGGAGACCCAGTACTTC

clone_size: once
v_call: TRBV10-3
d_call: -
j_call: TRBJ1-2
cdr3_aa: CAIRSQWQANYGYTF
cdr3_nt: TGTGCCATCAGGTCGCAGTGGCAAGCTAACTATGGCTACACCTTC

clone_size: -
v_call: TRBV14
d_call: -
j_call: TRBJ2-2
cdr3_aa: CASSQDVWPGELFF
cdr3_nt: TGTGCCAGCAGCCAAGACGTTTGGCCCGGGGAGCTGTTTTTT

clone_size: -
v_call: TRBV5-1
d_call: -
j_call: TRBJ2-3
cdr3_aa: CASTDTQYF
cdr3_nt: TGCGCCAGCACGGATACGCAGTATTTT

clone_size: -
v_call: TRBV6-1
d_call: -
j_call: TRBJ2-3
cdr3_aa: CASRHRVPDTQYF
cdr3_nt: TGTGCCAGCAGACACAGGGTTCCAGATACGCAGTATTTT

clone_size: -
v_call: TRBV9
d_call: TRBD2
j_call: TRBJ2-7
cdr3_aa: CASSVGGTSSYEQYF
cdr3_nt: TGTGCCAGCAGCGTAGGTGGGACTAGCTCCTACGAGCAGTACTTC

clone_size: -
v_call: TRBV19
d_call: -
j_call: TRBJ1-2
cdr3_aa: CASSFGQSYGYTF
cdr3_nt: TGTGCCAGTAGTTTCGGACAGAGCTATGGCTACACCTTC